The rows below give T cell receptor beta chains drawn from one sample of a study of T cell responses to AZD1222 COVID-19 vaccine. TCRdb keeps only in-frame clones here, not all; method: immunoSEQ multiplex PCR. In the table there are approximately 120,000 clones, around 93% of which are singletons. Sample: peripheral blood, taken on day 0 of AZD1222 vaccination. Receptor source: an adult in good health. The CDR3 runs from the conserved cysteine through the conserved F or W. D genes are given only for firm matches. The size of a clone is reported for some rows only, either as once, few or many, or as a class for expanded clones.

v_gene	d_gene	j_gene	abundance	CDR3aa	CDR3nt
TRBV29-1	-	TRBJ1-1	-	CSVEDDEAFF	TGCAGCGTTGAAGATGACGAAGCTTTCTTT
TRBV7-9	-	TRBJ1-4	-	CASSYLGDKLFF	TGTGCCAGCAGCTACTTGGGGGATAAACTGTTTTTT
TRBV18	TRBD1	TRBJ2-1	-	CASSPGTGGNEQFF	TGTGCCAGCTCACCGGGGACAGGGGGGAATGAGCAGTTCTTC
TRBV3-1/TRBV3-2	-	TRBJ1-1	-	CASLGPQNTEAFF	TGTGCCAGCCTAGGTCCCCAGAACACTGAAGCTTTCTTT
TRBV6-5	-	TRBJ1-3	-	CASSPWGNTIYF	TGTGCCAGCAGTCCTTGGGGAAACACCATATATTTT
TRBV12-3/TRBV12-4	TRBD1	TRBJ1-2	once	CASKRGQEYGYTF	TGTGCCAGCAAGCGTGGACAGGAGTATGGCTACACCTTC
TRBV6-5	TRBD1	TRBJ1-3	-	CASSSTQGVGGTIYF	TGTGCCAGCAGTTCCACACAGGGGGTCGGAGGCACCATATATTTT
TRBV7-2	-	TRBJ2-5	-	CASSPSGGARETQYF	TGTGCCAGCAGTCCTAGTGGGGGGGCGCGGGAGACCCAGTACTTC
TRBV7-9	TRBD1	TRBJ1-1	-	CASSLSSGGSTEAFF	TGTGCCAGCAGCTTAAGTTCAGGGGGGTCTACTGAAGCTTTCTTT
TRBV4-2	-	TRBJ2-7	-	CASSPRLWTDSYEQYF	TGTGCCAGCAGCCCCCGTTTATGGACGGACTCCTACGAGCAGTACTTC
TRBV27	TRBD2	TRBJ2-7	-	CASSVSGRLDEQYF	TGTGCCAGCAGTGTTAGCGGGAGACTCGACGAGCAGTACTTC
TRBV9	-	TRBJ1-4	-	CASSVQGAEKLFF	TGTGCCAGCAGCGTACAGGGAGCGGAGAAACTGTTTTTT
TRBV27	-	TRBJ2-1	-	CASSSDYRGHEQFF	TGTGCCAGCAGTTCGGACTATCGGGGGCATGAGCAGTTCTTC
TRBV3-1/TRBV3-2	-	TRBJ1-1	-	CASRPGPKNTEAFF	TGTGCCAGCAGACCGGGACCGAAGAACACTGAAGCTTTCTTT
TRBV7-8	TRBD2	TRBJ2-2	-	CASSFGAGGYTGELFF	TGTGCCAGCAGCTTCGGGGCGGGGGGTTACACCGGGGAGCTGTTTTTT
TRBV6-2/TRBV6-3	-	TRBJ1-5	once	CASSYPVRYSNQPQHF	TGTGCCAGCAGTTACCCAGTCCGCTATAGCAATCAGCCCCAGCATTTT
TRBV2	-	TRBJ1-2	-	CASSLRVGYTF	TGTGCCAGCAGTCTCAGGGTTGGCTACACCTTC
TRBV7-3	-	TRBJ1-1	once	CASSSPGTEAFF	TGTGCCAGCAGCTCGCCTGGGACTGAAGCTTTCTTT